These 2 T cell receptor beta chains came from one sample sequenced in a study of shared clonotypes between healthy human individuals. The method was immunoSEQ multiplex PCR; TCRdb's version includes in-frame clones alone and lacks a portion of them. Found here are 650,000 to 800,000 clones, 55% to 80% of them singletons; the top ten hold 1.8%. The specimen sequenced was memory CD4+ T cells sorted from blood. Subset specified: CD45RA-negative fraction. The receptors shown here come from a woman between 25 and 40 years old in good health.

CDR3 nucleotides: TGTGCCAGCAGCTTCAAGACGGCAAACTATGGCTACACCTTC. Protein: CASSFKTANYGYTF. This sequence joins TRBV5-6 and TRBJ1-2; D call uncertain. Per the germline V gene, CDR1 is SGHDT and CDR2 is YYEEEE. There are 14 residues in the CDR3. Trimming took 2 bases from V and 2 from J, leaving 10 bases between them.

The chain carries TRBV14 and TRBJ1-4, with D perhaps TRBD1 (5 bases). The CDR3 length is 16 residues. Germline CDR1 SGHDN, CDR2 FVKESK. The ends were cut back, 0 bases at V and 6 bases at J, with 14 bases in the middle. CDR3 protein: CASSQDRGSSHEKLFF. The CDR3, as DNA: TGTGCCAGCAGCCAAGATCGGGGCAGCTCGCATGAAAAACTGTTTTTT.